This TCR beta chain was found in a study of blood T cell repertoires in COVID-19. Across the whole study: The United States, Italy and Spain provided the acute and convalescent COVID-19 samples.

Method: immunoSEQ multiplex PCR; TCRdb's copy keeps in-frame clones and lacks some. Among about 270,000 clones listed, 75% to 90% were seen once. The CDR3 consists of 13 residues. CDR1 is LNHDA, CDR2 SQIVND, per germline (reference sequence). The V segment lost 7 bases and the J segment 5 bases; nucleotides outside the gene matches: 6. Sequenced: PBMCs or T cells enriched from blood (not recorded which). The chain has TRBV19 and TRBJ2-7; the match to TRBD1 covers 9 bases. The sequence was obtained from a young woman with acute COVID-19. The CDR3 here is CASTGQGQHEQYF. The CDR3 nucleotides are TGTGCCAGTACGGGACAGGGTCAACACGAGCAGTACTTC.